The text below deals with one T cell receptor (beta chain). Its antigen is currently unknown. V dropped 5 bases and J dropped 0 bases, with 27 bases sitting between them. The CDR3 is 20 residues long. Germline assignment: CDR1 SGHVS and CDR2 FQNEAQ. TCRdb's copy holds only in-frame clones and misses some; the assay was immunoSEQ multiplex PCR. The sample consists of tens of thousands of clones, around 82% of them appearing once. This sample stems from a study of neoadjuvant anti-PD-1 for oral cavity cancer. Across the whole study: Non-progressing patients received a fourth nivolumab dose near day 43, then surgery on days 50-56.

Overall study results and limits: Non-responders to neoadjuvant nivolumab had significantly more clonal PBMC T cells than responders. Pretreatment Treg/Th17 ratio correlated inversely with post-treatment tumor clonality.

This TCR came from a person aged 35-79 years with oral cavity squamous cell carcinoma. V is TRBV7-8 and J is TRBJ2-3, with no clear D. The sample was PBMCs, taken before nivolumab (anti-PD-1) treatment. CDR3 loop: CASSHTPVRRKISSTDTQYF. Here the CDR3 DNA reads TGTGCCAGCAGCCATACACCGGTTCGGCGGAAGATATCTAGCACAGATACGCAGTATTTT. The entire variable domain, with the rest obtained from reference TRBV7-8 and TRBJ2-3, is as follows: GAGVSQSPRYKVAKRGQDVALRCDPISGHVSLFWYQQALGQGPEFLTYFQNEAQLDKSGLPSDRFFAERPEGSVSTLKIQRTQQEDSAVYLCASSHTPVRRKISSTDTQYFGPGTRLTVL.